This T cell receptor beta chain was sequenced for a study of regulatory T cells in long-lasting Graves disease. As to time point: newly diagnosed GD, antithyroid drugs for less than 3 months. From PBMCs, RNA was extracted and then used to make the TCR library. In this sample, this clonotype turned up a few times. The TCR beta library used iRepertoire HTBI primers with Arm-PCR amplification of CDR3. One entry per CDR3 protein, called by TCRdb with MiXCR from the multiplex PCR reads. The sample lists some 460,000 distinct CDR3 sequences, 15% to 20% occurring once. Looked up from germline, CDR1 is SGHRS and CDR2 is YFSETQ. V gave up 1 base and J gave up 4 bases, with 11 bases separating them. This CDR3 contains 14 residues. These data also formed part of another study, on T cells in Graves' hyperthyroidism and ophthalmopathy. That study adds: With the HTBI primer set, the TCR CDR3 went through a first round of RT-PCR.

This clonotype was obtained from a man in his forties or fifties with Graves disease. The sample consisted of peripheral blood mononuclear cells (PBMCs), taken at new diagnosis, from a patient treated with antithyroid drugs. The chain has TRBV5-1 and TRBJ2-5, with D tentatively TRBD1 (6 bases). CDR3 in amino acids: CASSLSTGGETQYF. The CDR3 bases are TGCGCCAGCAGCTTGTCGACAGGCGGAGAGACCCAGTACTTC.